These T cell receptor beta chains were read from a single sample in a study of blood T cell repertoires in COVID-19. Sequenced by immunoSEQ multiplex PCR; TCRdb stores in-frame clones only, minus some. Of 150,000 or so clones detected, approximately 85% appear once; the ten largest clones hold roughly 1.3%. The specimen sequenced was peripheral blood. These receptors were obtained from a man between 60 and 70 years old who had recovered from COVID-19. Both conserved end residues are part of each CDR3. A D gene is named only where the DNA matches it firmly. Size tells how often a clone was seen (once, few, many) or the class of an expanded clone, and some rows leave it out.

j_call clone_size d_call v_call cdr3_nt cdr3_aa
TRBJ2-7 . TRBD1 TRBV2 TGTGCCAGCAGCATCCCCGGGACAGGGATCTACGAGCAGTACTTC CASSIPGTGIYEQYF
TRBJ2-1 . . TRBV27 TGTGCCAGCAGTTTAGGGTGGGGGGTACGGAATGAGCAGTTCTTC CASSLGWGVRNEQFF
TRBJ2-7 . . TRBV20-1 TGCAGTGTGGCTAGCTCCTACGAGCAGTACTTC CSVASSYEQYF
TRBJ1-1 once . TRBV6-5 TGTGCCAGCAGCTACCAGGTCCTTAACACTGAAGCTTTCTTT CASSYQVLNTEAFF
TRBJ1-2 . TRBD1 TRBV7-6 TGTGCCAGCAGCTTAGCCGGGGCCGAGGGGGCCTATGGCTACACCTTC CASSLAGAEGAYGYTF
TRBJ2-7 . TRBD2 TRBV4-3 TGCGCCAGCAGCCAAGGGGGACTACCTTCCTACGAGCAGTACTTC CASSQGGLPSYEQYF
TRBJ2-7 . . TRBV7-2 TGTGCCAGCAGCCCCGGCGGCGAAAGCTCCTACGAGCAGTACTTC CASSPGGESSYEQYF
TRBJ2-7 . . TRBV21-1 TGTGCCAGCAGCGCCGAGGATCGGTGGGACGAGCAGTACTTC CASSAEDRWDEQYF
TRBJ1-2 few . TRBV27 TGTGCCAGCAGTTTTGAGGGGAGGGATGGCTACACCTTC CASSFEGRDGYTF
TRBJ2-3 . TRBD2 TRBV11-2 TGTGCCAGCAGCTACTCGGGGGGTGGGGGCACAGATACGCAGTATTTT CASSYSGGGGTDTQYF
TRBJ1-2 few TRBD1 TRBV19 TGTGCCAGTAGTAGACAGGGCTATGGCTACACCTTC CASSRQGYGYTF
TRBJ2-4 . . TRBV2 TGTGCCAGCCGGGACTCTTCTGCCAAAAACATTCAGTACTTC CASRDSSAKNIQYF
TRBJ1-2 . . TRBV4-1 TGCGCCAGCAGCCAACGGGGGAACTATGGCTACACCTTC CASSQRGNYGYTF
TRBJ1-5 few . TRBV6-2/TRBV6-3 TGTGCCAGCAGTTACTCGACTCGATGGCAGCCCCAGCATTTT CASSYSTRWQPQHF
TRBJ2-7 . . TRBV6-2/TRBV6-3 TGTGCCAGCAGTAAAATTGGCTTACAGGACGATCTTTTCTACGAGCAGTACTTC CASSKIGLQDDLFYEQYF
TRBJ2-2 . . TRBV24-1 TGTGCCACCAGTGATCAGGGGGGTACGAACACCGGGGAGCTGTTTTTT CATSDQGGTNTGELFF
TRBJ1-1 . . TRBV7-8 TGTGCCAGCAACAACAGGCTGAACACTGAAGCTTTCTTT CASNNRLNTEAFF
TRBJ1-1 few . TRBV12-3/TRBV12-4 TGTGCCAGCCGGGGGTGGGGGAACACTGAAGCTTTCTTT CASRGWGNTEAFF
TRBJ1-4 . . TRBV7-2 TGTGCCAGCAGCTACAGACAGAGTAATGAAAAACTGTTTTTT CASSYRQSNEKLFF
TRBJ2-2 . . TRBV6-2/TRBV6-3 TGTGCCAGCAGTTACGGGACAACTATAGCGAACACCGGGGAGCTGTTTTTT CASSYGTTIANTGELFF
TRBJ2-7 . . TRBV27 TGTGCCAGCAGTTTGTATAGGGGTTACGAGCAGTACTTC CASSLYRGYEQYF
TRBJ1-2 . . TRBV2 TGTGCCAGCAGGTCGACAGGTCCGGGCTATGGCTACACCTTC CASRSTGPGYGYTF
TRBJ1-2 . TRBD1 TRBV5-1 TGCGCCAGCAGCTCGACAGGGGACTATGGCTACACCTTC CASSSTGDYGYTF
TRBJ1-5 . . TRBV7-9 TGTGCCAGCAGCTCTCCGGGGGGGGCGGTTCAGCCCCAGCATTTT CASSSPGGAVQPQHF
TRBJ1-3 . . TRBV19 TGTGCCAGCCGATACGGGGGGGGACCCACTGGAAACACCATATATTTT CASRYGGGPTGNTIYF
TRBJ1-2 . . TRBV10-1 TGCGCCAGCAGTCATCCCCCGGAGGGCTACACCTTC CASSHPPEGYTF
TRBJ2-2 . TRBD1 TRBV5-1 TGCGCCAGCAGAATGGGACAGACGAACACCGGGGAGCTGTTTTTT CASRMGQTNTGELFF
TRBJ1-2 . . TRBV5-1 TGCGCCAGCAGCTTGGATCAAAACTATGGCTACACCTTC CASSLDQNYGYTF
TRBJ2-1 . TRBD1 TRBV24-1 TGTGCCACCAGTGATCAACGGACAGGGGTCTTCAATGAGCAGTTCTTC CATSDQRTGVFNEQFF
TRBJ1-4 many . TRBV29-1 TGCAGCGTTGTCAGTGGTAATGAAAAACTGTTTTTT CSVVSGNEKLFF
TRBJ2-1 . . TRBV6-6 TGTGCCAGCAGCAAAAATGAGCAGTTCTTC CASSKNEQFF
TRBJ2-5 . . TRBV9 TGTGCCAGCAGCGTAGGGGAGAGGCAGACCCAGTACTTC CASSVGERQTQYF
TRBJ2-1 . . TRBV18 TGTGCCAGCTCACCTCAGGGATGGGAGCAGTTCTTC CASSPQGWEQFF
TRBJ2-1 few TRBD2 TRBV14 TGTGCCAGCAGCCTTTCCGGGACTAGCGGGGGGTCCTACAATGAGCAGTTCTTC CASSLSGTSGGSYNEQFF
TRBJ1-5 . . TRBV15 TGTGCCACCAGCAGAGATCTGGCGGGGTATCAGCCCCAGCATTTT CATSRDLAGYQPQHF
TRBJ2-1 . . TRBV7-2 TGTGCCAGCAGCTTGGAGACAGTCGCCTACAATGAGCAGTTCTTC CASSLETVAYNEQFF
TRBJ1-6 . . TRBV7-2 TGTGCCAGCAGCTTAGCCACGAGCTCCTATAATTCACCCCTCCACTTT CASSLATSSYNSPLHF
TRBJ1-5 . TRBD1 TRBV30 TGTGCCTGGAGTAGACAGGGAAGTCAGCCCCAGCATTTT CAWSRQGSQPQHF
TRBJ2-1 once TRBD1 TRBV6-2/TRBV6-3 TGTGCCAGCAGTGAGGGACAGGCTCACAACAATGAGCAGTTCTTC CASSEGQAHNNEQFF
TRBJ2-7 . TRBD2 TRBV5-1 TGCGCCAGCAGCCTCGGGGGGGAGCAGTACTTC CASSLGGEQYF
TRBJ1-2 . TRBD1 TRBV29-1 TGCAGCGTGGCGGACAGGGACTATGGCTACACCTTC CSVADRDYGYTF